The subject of this entry is one T cell receptor (beta chain). What it binds is unknown. The PCR contained 60 Vbeta and 13 Jbeta primers. The data were produced by immunoSEQ multiplex PCR, yet TCRdb's version contains in-frame clones alone and is incomplete. This sample has 110,000 or so clones, with roughly 80% found just once. This sample stems from a study of cytomegalovirus exposure and HLA in healthy donors. Study-level results: There was a cluster of highly shared sequence variants that was likely a sequencing artifact.

Sequences were obtained from PBMCs. The origin of this receptor is a man between 50 and 59 years old in good health and CMV-seropositive.

CDR3 sequence reads: CASSYSLTRDTEAFF. CDR3 coding DNA: TGTGCCAGCAGTTACTCGTTGACCCGGGACACTGAAGCTTTCTTT. V is TRBV6-5 and J is TRBJ1-1; D call uncertain. Deletions cut 0 bases from V and 3 bases from J, with 11 bases between. The CDR3 extends over 15 amino acids. The germline gives CDR1 MNHEY, CDR2 SVGAGI.